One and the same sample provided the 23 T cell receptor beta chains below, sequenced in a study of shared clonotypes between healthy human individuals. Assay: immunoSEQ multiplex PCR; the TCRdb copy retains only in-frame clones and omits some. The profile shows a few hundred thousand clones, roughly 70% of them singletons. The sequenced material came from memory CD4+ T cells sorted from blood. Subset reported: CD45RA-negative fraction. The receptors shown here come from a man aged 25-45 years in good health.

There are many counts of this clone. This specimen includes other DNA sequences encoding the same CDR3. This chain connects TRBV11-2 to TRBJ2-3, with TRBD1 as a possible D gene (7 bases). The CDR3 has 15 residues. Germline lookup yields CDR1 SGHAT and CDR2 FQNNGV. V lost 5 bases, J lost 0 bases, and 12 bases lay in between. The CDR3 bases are TGTGCCAGCAGCCTCAGGGGGACTAGCACAGATACGCAGTATTTT. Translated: CASSLRGTSTDTQYF. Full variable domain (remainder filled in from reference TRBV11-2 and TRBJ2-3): EAGVAQSPRYKIIEKRQSVAFWCNPISGHATLYWYQQILGQGPKLLIQFQNNGVVDDSQLPKDRFSAERLKGVDSTLKIQPAKLEDSAVYLCASSLRGTSTDTQYFGPGTRLTVL.

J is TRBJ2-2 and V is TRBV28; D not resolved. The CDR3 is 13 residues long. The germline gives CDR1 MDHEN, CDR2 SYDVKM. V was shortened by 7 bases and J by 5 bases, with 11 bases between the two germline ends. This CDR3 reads CASIKTLTGELFF. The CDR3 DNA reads TGTGCCAGCATAAAGACGCTGACCGGGGAGCTGTTTTTT.

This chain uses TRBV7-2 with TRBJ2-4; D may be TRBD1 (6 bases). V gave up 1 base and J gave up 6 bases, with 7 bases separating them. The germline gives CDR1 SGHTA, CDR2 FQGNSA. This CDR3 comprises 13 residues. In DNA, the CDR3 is TGTGCCAGCAGCTTAGACAGGGCAAACATTCAGTACTTC. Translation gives CASSLDRANIQYF.

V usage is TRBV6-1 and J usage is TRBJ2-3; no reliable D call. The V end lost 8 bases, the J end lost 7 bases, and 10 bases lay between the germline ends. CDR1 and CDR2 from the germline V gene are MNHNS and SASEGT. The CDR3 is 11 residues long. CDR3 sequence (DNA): TGTGCCAGCGGGCAGACGTATACGCAGTATTTT. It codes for CASGQTYTQYF.

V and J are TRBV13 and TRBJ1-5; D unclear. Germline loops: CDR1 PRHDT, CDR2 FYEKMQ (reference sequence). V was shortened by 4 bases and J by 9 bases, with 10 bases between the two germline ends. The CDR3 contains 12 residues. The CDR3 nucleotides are TGTGCCAGCAGCTCCTTGGGCGGGCCCCAGCATTTT. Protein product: CASSSLGGPQHF.

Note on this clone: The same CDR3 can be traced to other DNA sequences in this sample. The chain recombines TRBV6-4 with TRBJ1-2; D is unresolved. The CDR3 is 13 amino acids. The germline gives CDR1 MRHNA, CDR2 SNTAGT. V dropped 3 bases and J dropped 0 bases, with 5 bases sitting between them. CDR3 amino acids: CASSEAANYGYTF. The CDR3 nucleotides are TGTGCCAGCAGTGAGGCAGCTAACTATGGCTACACCTTC.

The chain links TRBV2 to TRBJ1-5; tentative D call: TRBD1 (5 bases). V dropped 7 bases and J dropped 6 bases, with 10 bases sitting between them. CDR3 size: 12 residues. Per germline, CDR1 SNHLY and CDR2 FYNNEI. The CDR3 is CASKEGSQPQHF. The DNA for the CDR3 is TGTGCCAGCAAAGAGGGGAGTCAGCCCCAGCATTTT.

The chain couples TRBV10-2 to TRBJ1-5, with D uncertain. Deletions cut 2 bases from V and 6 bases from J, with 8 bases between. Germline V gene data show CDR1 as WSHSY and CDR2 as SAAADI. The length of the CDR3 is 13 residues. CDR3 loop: CASSEDRTQPQHF. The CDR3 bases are TGCGCCAGCAGTGAGGACCGGACTCAGCCCCAGCATTTT.

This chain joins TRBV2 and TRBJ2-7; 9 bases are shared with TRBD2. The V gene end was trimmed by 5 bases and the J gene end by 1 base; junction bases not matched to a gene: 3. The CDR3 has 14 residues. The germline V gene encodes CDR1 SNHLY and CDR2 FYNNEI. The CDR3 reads CASSLAGLSYEQYF. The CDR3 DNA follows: TGTGCCAGCAGTCTAGCGGGATTATCCTACGAGCAGTACTTC.

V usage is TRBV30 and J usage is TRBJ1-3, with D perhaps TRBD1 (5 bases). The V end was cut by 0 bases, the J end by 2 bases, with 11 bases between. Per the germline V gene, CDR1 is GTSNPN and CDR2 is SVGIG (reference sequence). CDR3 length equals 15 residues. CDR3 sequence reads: CAWSVRAGPGNTIYF. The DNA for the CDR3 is TGTGCCTGGAGTGTACGGGCAGGGCCTGGAAACACCATATATTTT.

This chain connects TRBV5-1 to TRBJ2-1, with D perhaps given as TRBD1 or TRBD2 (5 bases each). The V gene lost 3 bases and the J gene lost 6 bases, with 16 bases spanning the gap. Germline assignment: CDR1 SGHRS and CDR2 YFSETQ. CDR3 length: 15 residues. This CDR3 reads CASSSGASVSNEQFF. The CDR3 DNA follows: TGCGCCAGCAGCTCCGGGGCGTCCGTATCCAATGAGCAGTTCTTC.

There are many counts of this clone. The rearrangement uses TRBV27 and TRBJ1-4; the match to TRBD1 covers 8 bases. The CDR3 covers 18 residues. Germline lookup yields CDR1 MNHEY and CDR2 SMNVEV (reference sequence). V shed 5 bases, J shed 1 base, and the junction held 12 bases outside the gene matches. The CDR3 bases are TGTGCCAGCAGTCGGACAGGGATTGGTGCTCGAACTAATGAAAAACTGTTTTTT. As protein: CASSRTGIGARTNEKLFF. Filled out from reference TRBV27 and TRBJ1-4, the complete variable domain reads EAQVTQNPRYLITVTGKKLTVTCSQNMNHEYMSWYRQDPGLGLRQIYYSMNVEVTDKGDVPEGYKVSRKEKRNFPLILESPSPNQTSLYFCASSRTGIGARTNEKLFFGSGTQLSVL.

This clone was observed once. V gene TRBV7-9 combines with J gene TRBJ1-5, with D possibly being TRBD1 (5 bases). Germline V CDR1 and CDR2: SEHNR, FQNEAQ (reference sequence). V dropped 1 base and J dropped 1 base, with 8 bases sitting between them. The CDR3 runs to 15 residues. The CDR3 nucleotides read TGTGCCAGCAGCTTAGATGGGGACAGCAATCAGCCCCAGCATTTT. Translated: CASSLDGDSNQPQHF.

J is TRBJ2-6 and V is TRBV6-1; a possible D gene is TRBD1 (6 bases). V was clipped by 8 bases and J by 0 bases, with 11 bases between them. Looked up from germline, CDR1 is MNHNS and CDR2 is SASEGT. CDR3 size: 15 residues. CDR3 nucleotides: TGTGCCAGCGGACAGTCAAACTCTGGGGCCAACGTCCTGACTTTC. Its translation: CASGQSNSGANVLTF.

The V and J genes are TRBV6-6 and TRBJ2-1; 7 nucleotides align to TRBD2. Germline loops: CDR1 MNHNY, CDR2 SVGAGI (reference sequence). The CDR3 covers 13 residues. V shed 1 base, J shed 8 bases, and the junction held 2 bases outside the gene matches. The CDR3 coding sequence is TGTGCCAGCAGTTACTTCCGGGGGGATGAGCAGTTCTTC. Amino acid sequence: CASSYFRGDEQFF.

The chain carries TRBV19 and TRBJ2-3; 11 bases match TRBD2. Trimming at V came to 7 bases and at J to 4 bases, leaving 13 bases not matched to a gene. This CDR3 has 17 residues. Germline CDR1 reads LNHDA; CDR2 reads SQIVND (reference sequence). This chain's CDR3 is CASNRGGTSGSSDTQYF. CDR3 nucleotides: TGTGCCAGTAATAGGGGTGGTACTAGCGGGAGTTCAGATACGCAGTATTTT.

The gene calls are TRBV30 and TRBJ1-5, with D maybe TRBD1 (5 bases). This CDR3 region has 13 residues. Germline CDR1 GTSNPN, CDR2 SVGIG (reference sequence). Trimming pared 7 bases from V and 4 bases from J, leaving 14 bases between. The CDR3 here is CASQNGGNQPQHF. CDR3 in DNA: TGTGCCTCTCAAAACGGGGGTAATCAGCCCCAGCATTTT. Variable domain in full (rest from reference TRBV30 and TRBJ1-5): SQTIHQWPATLVQPVGSPLSLECTVEGTSNPNLYWYRQAAGRGLQLLFYSVGIGQISSEVPQNLSASRPQDRQFILSSKKLLLSDSGFYLCASQNGGNQPQHFGDGTRLSIL.

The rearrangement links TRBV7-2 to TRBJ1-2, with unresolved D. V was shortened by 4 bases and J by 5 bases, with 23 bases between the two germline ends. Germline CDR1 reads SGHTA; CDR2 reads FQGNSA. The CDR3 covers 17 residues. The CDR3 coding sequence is TGTGCCAGCAGCTCCCCCAGCGCGGCGGATGTCTTTTATGGCTACACCTTC. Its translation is CASSSPSAADVFYGYTF.

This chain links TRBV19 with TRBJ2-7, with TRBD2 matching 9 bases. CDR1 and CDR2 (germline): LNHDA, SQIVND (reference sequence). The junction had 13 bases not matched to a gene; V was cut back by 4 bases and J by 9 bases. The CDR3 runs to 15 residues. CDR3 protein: CASSKVAGVGVWQYF. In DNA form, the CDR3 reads TGTGCCAGTAGTAAGGTAGCGGGAGTTGGAGTTTGGCAGTACTTC.

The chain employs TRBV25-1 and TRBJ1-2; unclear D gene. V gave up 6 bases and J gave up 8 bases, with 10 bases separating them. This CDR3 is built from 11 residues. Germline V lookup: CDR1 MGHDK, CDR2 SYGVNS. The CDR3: CASREVGGYTF. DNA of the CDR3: TGTGCCAGCAGGGAGGTCGGCGGCTACACCTTC.

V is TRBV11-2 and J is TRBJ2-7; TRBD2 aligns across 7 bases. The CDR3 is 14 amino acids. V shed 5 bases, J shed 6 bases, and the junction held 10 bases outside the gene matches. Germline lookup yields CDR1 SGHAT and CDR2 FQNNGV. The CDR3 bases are TGTGCCAGCAGCGAAGGACTAGTTGTAAGCGAGCAGTACTTC. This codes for CASSEGLVVSEQYF.

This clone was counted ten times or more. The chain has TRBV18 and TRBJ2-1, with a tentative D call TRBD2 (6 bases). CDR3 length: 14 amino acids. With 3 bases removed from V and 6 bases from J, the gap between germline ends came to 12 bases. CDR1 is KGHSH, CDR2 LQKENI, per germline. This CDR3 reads CASSPAGRINEQFF. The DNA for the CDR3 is TGTGCCAGCTCACCGGCGGGAAGGATCAATGAGCAGTTCTTC.

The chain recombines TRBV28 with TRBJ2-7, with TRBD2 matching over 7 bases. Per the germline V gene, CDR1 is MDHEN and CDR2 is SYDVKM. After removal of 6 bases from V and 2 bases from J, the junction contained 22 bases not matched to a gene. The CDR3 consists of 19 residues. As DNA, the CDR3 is TGTGCCAGCAGCTCTCTGATGGTGGCTAGCGGAAATAGAGCCTACGAGCAGTACTTC. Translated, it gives CASSSLMVASGNRAYEQYF.